These 23 T cell receptor beta chains were sequenced from one sample in a study of CDR3 diversity in severe acne (dated by TCRdb to the late 2010s). Library preparation employed PCR. The instrument was an Illumina HiSeq 2000. TCRdb ran its own pipeline on the public reads, namely fastp trimming at Q25 and MiXCR clone calling, and kept in-frame beta chains. Each entry merges the rows of one CDR3 protein and shows their most common DNA and genes. The sample records tens of thousands of distinct CDR3 sequences, over 40% of which are singletons. Clones ranked in the top ten supply roughly an eighth of the sample. Sequenced sample: blood. Receptors originate from a male donor in good health, without acne.

This clonotype showed up just once. The J gene is TRBJ1-2, the V gene TRBV2; TRBD1 is a possible D gene (5 bases). The germline V and J ends were trimmed by 6 bases and 5 bases, with 16 bases remaining between them. Looked up from germline, CDR1 is SNHLY and CDR2 is FYNNEI. This CDR3 comprises 14 residues. The CDR3 reads CASRAGTDLYGYTF. CDR3 sequence (DNA): TGTGCCAGCAGAGCCGGGACTGACCTTTATGGCTACACCTTC.

This clonotype occurred many times. The chain joins TRBV6-5 to TRBJ2-2, with unresolved D. CDR1 is MNHEY, CDR2 SVGAGI, per germline. The V gene lost 0 bases and the J gene lost 6 bases, with 8 bases spanning the gap. The CDR3 consists of 14 residues. The CDR3 sequence is CASSYSGFPGELFF. CDR3 nucleotide sequence: TGTGCCAGCAGTTACTCGGGGTTCCCCGGGGAGCTGTTTTTT.

The chain couples TRBV27 to TRBJ1-2, with D unclear. The CDR3 is 13 residues long. Deletions cut 0 bases from V and 5 bases from J, with 7 bases between. Per germline, CDR1 MNHEY and CDR2 SMNVEV (reference sequence). The CDR3 nucleotides read TGTGCCAGCAGTTTATCCGAACAGTATGGCTACACCTTC. Protein sequence: CASSLSEQYGYTF.

The V call is TRBV7-9, the J call TRBJ2-1; no clear D gene. CDR1 and CDR2 from the germline V gene are SEHNR and FQNEAQ (reference sequence). Trimming pared 10 bases from V and 12 bases from J, leaving 22 bases between. There are 13 residues in the CDR3. The CDR3 DNA reads as TGTGCCACCTCGAGTCTCCTCGCCGACGGGCAGTTCTTC. Residues: CATSSLLADGQFF. Supplemented by reference TRBV7-9 and TRBJ2-1, the full variable domain reads DTGVSQNPRHKITKRGQNVTFRCDPISEHNRLYWYRQTLGQGPEFLTYFQNEAQLEKSRLLSDRFSAERPKGSFSTLEIQRTEQGDSAMYLCATSSLLADGQFFGPGTRLTVL.

The chain couples TRBV29-1 to TRBJ1-2; tentatively, D is TRBD1 (5 bases). Germline V lookup: CDR1 SQVTM, CDR2 ANQGSEA. The CDR3 is 12 amino acids. With 7 bases removed from V and 3 bases from J, the gap between germline ends came to 12 bases. CDR3 residues: CSASGGDYGYTF. The CDR3 nucleotides read TGCAGCGCGAGCGGGGGGGACTATGGCTACACCTTC.

This clonotype appeared a few times. The chain combines TRBV2 with TRBJ1-6; D may be TRBD1 (5 bases). Looked up from germline, CDR1 is SNHLY and CDR2 is FYNNEI. Trimming took off 3 bases at V and 4 bases at J, with 16 bases between the two ends. The CDR3 totals 17 residues. DNA of the CDR3: TGTGCCAGCAGTGAGAGGGCCGGGACGGGATATAATTCACCCCTCCACTTT. This sequence encodes CASSERAGTGYNSPLHF.

This chain connects TRBV28 to TRBJ1-2; D is possibly TRBD1 (6 bases). CDR1 is MDHEN and CDR2 is SYDVKM in the germline V gene. The V end lost 4 bases, the J end lost 8 bases, and 14 bases lay between the germline ends. The CDR3 extends over 13 amino acids. CDR3 protein: CASSSLQGRGYTF. For the CDR3, the DNA is TGTGCCAGCAGTTCATTACAGGGTAGGGGCTACACCTTC.

Notes on this clonotype: Lacking the conserved final phenylalanine or tryptophan, this CDR3 likely reflects a read error. The CDR3 protein is CAISERDNQPQHL. CDR3 nucleotide sequence: TGTGCCATCAGTGAGAGGGATAATCAGCCCCAGCATTTG. The V gene is TRBV10-3, the J gene TRBJ1-5; D gene ambiguous. The CDR3 totals 13 residues. V was trimmed by 2 bases and J by 4 bases, leaving 6 bases between them. CDR1 and CDR2 from the germline V gene are ENHRY and SYGVKD.

This clonotype was seen a few times. The missing conserved phenylalanine or tryptophan at the end of this CDR3 makes a read error likely. It is unclear where the CDR3 begins or ends on the DNA, so no DNA is shown, and the CDR3 is as TCRdb lists it. The chain uses TRBV5-4 and TRBJ2-1; TRBD1 reflects the table's D call only, with no check against the DNA. A total of 14 residues make up the CDR3, ends included. Germline V lookup: CDR1 SGHNT, CDR2 YYREEE (reference sequence). The CDR3 is CASSPVGQPTMSSC.

Comment on this clonotype: The junction differs from germline at one of its ends, possibly a read error. The rearrangement joins TRBV30 to TRBJ1-1; 10 nucleotides agree with TRBD1. The CDR3 has 16 amino acids. Germline V lookup: CDR1 GTSNPN, CDR2 SVGIG (reference sequence). DNA for the CDR3: TGCGCCTGGAGTGAGCCGGGACAGGGGATGAACACTGAAGCTTTCTTT. Amino acid sequence: CAWSEPGQGMNTEAFF.

This clonotype was seen once. A read error is likely, as this CDR3 ends without the conserved phenylalanine or tryptophan. The DNA is left out, because the CDR3 cannot be placed on it with certainty; the CDR3 is given as TCRdb lists it. The chain has TRBV5-1 and TRBJ2-7; the table calls TRBD1, which could not be checked here. In germline, CDR1 is SGHRS, CDR2 YFSETQ. The CDR3 adds up to 11 amino acids, both ends counted. CDR3 sequence: CASSLARGPTR.

On this clonotype: A much bigger clone sits one base away, suggesting this may be a read error. The chain has TRBV7-6 and TRBJ2-5, with 10 nucleotides matching TRBD2. Germline trimming cut 4 bases from V and 1 base from J; bases unmatched to any gene: 9. Per germline, CDR1 SGHVS and CDR2 FNYEAQ. The CDR3 is 17 amino acids. In nucleotides, the CDR3 is TGTGCCAGCAGCTGCGGGCCTAGCGGGAGTTTCCAAGAGACCCAGTACTTC. Residues: CASSCGPSGSFQETQYF.

The chain carries TRBV27 and TRBJ1-1; TRBD1 matches at 9 bases. CDR3 length: 12 residues. With 6 bases clipped from V and 13 bases from J, the junction kept 9 bases outside the gene matches. Germline V lookup: CDR1 MNHEY, CDR2 SMNVEV (reference sequence). The chain's CDR3 is CASSTPTGGGFF. The CDR3 nucleotides are TGTGCCAGCAGCACGCCGACAGGGGGAGGTTTCTTT.

This chain uses TRBV11-2 with TRBJ2-5, with D uncertain. The CDR3 extends over 13 amino acids. V was trimmed by 10 bases and J by 5 bases, leaving 17 bases between them. Germline V gives CDR1 SGHAT, CDR2 FQNNGV. The CDR3 loop is CAITQGYVETQYF. The CDR3 DNA sequence: TGTGCCATCACTCAAGGGTACGTGGAGACCCAGTACTTC.

This clonotype has a handful of counts. This chain connects TRBV12-3 or TRBV12-4 to TRBJ1-1; D might be TRBD1 (5 bases). The CDR3 loop spans 13 amino acids. V was clipped by 6 bases and J by 6 bases, with 14 bases between them. The CDR3 DNA is TGTGCCAGCAGCGATCAGGGTGGGCCTGAAGCTTTCTTT. Amino acids: CASSDQGGPEAFF.

Ten or more counts support this clonotype. The V and J genes are TRBV6-5 and TRBJ2-1; TRBD2 aligns across 10 bases. Unmatched junction bases numbered 5, after V lost 5 bases and J lost 4 bases. Germline V gene data show CDR1 as MNHEY and CDR2 as SVGAGI. The CDR3 covers 15 residues. In nucleotides, the CDR3 is TGTGCCAGCAGTCAAGCGGGGGGGCTGTACAATGAGCAGTTCTTC. It translates to CASSQAGGLYNEQFF.

This clonotype was counted at least ten times. A much larger clone lies one base from this, so it may be a read error. The rearrangement links TRBV10-3 to TRBJ2-7; D is unresolved. There are 13 residues in the CDR3. Trimming took 5 bases from V and 5 from J, leaving 13 bases between them. CDR1 is ENHRY, CDR2 SYGVKD, per germline. The CDR3 protein is CAISRQELDEQYF. The CDR3 DNA is TGTGCCATCAGTCGCCAGGAACTTGACGAGCAGTACTTC.

This clonotype has just one count. A junction end diverges from the germline sequence, so it may reflect a read error. The chain recombines TRBV10-3 with TRBJ2-5; a weak D match, TRBD1 (6 bases). Germline V CDR1 and CDR2: ENHRY, SYGVKD. The CDR3 sequence is 16 residues long. The CDR3 loop reads CASSPMDRKYQETQYF. The DNA for the CDR3 is TGTGCCAGCAGTCCGATGGACAGAAAGTACCAAGAGACCCAGTACTTC.

J is TRBJ1-1 and V is TRBV20-1, with a tentative D call TRBD1 (5 bases). The CDR3 is 11 residues long. Per the germline V gene, CDR1 is DFQATT and CDR2 is SNEGSKA (reference sequence). The V end was cut by 5 bases, the J end by 5 bases, with 9 bases between. DNA of the CDR3: TGCAGTGCTCTCAGGGTTACTGAAGCTTTCTTT. Translated: CSALRVTEAFF.

The CDR3 here is CSARDRVLGTQYF. The CDR3 DNA reads TGCAGTGCGAGGGACAGGGTGCTTGGGACCCAGTACTTC. The V gene is TRBV20-1, the J gene TRBJ2-5; TRBD1 matches at 9 bases. The CDR3 sequence is 13 residues long. After removal of 6 bases from V and 7 bases from J, the junction contained 9 bases not matched to a gene. Germline V CDR1 and CDR2: DFQATT, SNEGSKA (reference sequence).

This chain links TRBV4-2 with TRBJ1-2; D is uncertain. This CDR3 is built from 12 residues. Per the germline V gene, CDR1 is LGHNA and CDR2 is YNFKEQ. With 4 bases removed from V and 4 bases from J, the gap between germline ends came to 7 bases. The CDR3: CASSLRTYGYTF. The CDR3 nucleotides are TGTGCCAGCAGCCTAAGGACCTATGGCTACACCTTC.

This chain connects TRBV5-4 to TRBJ1-4; no definite D call. Germline V gene sequence: CDR1 SGHNT, CDR2 YYREEE (reference sequence). The CDR3 length is 13 residues. V dropped 7 bases and J dropped 7 bases, with 14 bases sitting between them. CDR3 residues: CASGPVSSEKLFF. Here the CDR3 DNA reads TGTGCCAGCGGCCCAGTGTCGAGTGAAAAACTGTTTTTT.

V and J are TRBV15 and TRBJ1-3, with 8 nucleotides matching TRBD1. The CDR3 covers 17 residues. Trimming took 3 bases from V and 0 from J; bases not matched to a gene: 7. CDR1 and CDR2 from the germline V gene are LNHNV and YYDKDF (reference sequence). CDR3 in DNA: TGTGCCACCAGCAGCTGGACAGGGAAACACTCTGGAAACACCATATATTTT. This gives the protein CATSSWTGKHSGNTIYF.